These 29 T cell receptor beta chains were all obtained from the same sample, sequenced in a study of T cell responses to AZD1222 COVID-19 vaccine. Generated by immunoSEQ multiplex PCR, the TCRdb table keeps only in-frame clones and is missing some. The sample lists more than 100,000 clones, about 88% occurring once. The sample was peripheral blood, taken on day 0 of AZD1222 vaccination. Source of these receptors: an adult in good health.

Here the CDR3 reads CASSGMSSYNEQFF. The DNA of the CDR3 is TGTGCCAGTAGTGGAATGAGCTCCTACAATGAGCAGTTCTTC. V is TRBV19 and J is TRBJ2-1; unclear D gene. V lost 5 bases and J 0 bases, leaving 8 bases between the germline ends. Germline V gene data show CDR1 as LNHDA and CDR2 as SQIVND (reference sequence). This CDR3 has 14 residues.

The chain links TRBV20-1 to TRBJ2-1; D ambiguous. The germline V and J ends were trimmed by 5 bases and 7 bases, with 9 bases remaining between them. The CDR3 contains 11 residues. Germline lookup yields CDR1 DFQATT and CDR2 SNEGSKA (reference sequence). The CDR3 DNA follows: TGCAGTGCTCGAGCAACAAATGAGCAGTTCTTC. Encoded protein: CSARATNEQFF.

This clone turned up a few times. The chain joins TRBV7-2 to TRBJ2-2; 12 nucleotides agree with TRBD2. Losses at the gene ends were 3 bases for V and 2 bases for J; bases not matched to a gene: 4. The V gene's germline CDR1 is SGHTA and CDR2 FQGNSA. This CDR3 has 17 residues. The CDR3 sequence: CASSLRLAGVNTGELFF. The CDR3 nucleotides are TGTGCCAGCAGCTTGCGACTAGCGGGAGTTAACACCGGGGAGCTGTTTTTT.

This chain joins TRBV6-2 or TRBV6-3 and TRBJ2-7; 8 bases align to TRBD1. Germline values: CDR1 MNHEY, CDR2 SVGEGT. This CDR3 spans 15 amino acids. Trimming cost V 1 base and J 2 bases; bases outside gene matches: 4. CDR3 in amino acids: CASSYFRTGPYEQYF. DNA for the CDR3: TGTGCCAGCAGTTACTTCAGGACAGGGCCCTACGAGCAGTACTTC.

The chain employs TRBV28 and TRBJ1-1, with D hard to call. CDR1 MDHEN and CDR2 SYDVKM come from the germline V gene. Trimming pared 7 bases from V and 3 bases from J, leaving 9 bases between. This CDR3 is built from 12 residues. The CDR3 DNA sequence: TGTGCCAGCAACGAGGTGTACACTGAAGCTTTCTTT. Translated, it gives CASNEVYTEAFF.

The J gene is TRBJ2-7, the V gene TRBV19; 14 nucleotides align to TRBD2. The length of the CDR3 is 15 residues. Germline V gene lookup returns CDR1 LNHDA and CDR2 SQIVND (reference sequence). With V trimmed by 6 bases and J by 3 bases, 4 bases remained unmatched. The CDR3: CASSPGTSGSYEQYF. The CDR3 DNA follows: TGTGCCAGTAGCCCAGGGACTAGCGGGAGCTACGAGCAGTACTTC.

This chain links TRBV4-3 with TRBJ2-7; 10 nucleotides line up with TRBD1. Germline CDR1 and CDR2: LGHNA and YSLEER. Unmatched junction bases numbered 9, after V lost 4 bases and J lost 6 bases. The CDR3 is made up of 15 amino acids. CDR3 bases: TGCGCCAGCAGCCTAGAGAGGGACAGGGGAGGCGAGCAGTACTTC. Protein: CASSLERDRGGEQYF.

This clone appeared a single time. The V call is TRBV29-1, the J call TRBJ1-6; TRBD1 agrees at 9 bases. V lost 7 bases and J lost 9; bases outside the gene matches: 7. In germline, CDR1 is SQVTM, CDR2 ANQGSEA. The CDR3 covers 13 residues. The CDR3 bases are TGCAGCGCTAGGACAGGGGACGTTTCACCCCTCCACTTT. Amino acid sequence: CSARTGDVSPLHF.

V usage is TRBV4-3 and J usage is TRBJ1-6; 9 positions agree with TRBD1. This CDR3 contains 15 residues. With 2 bases clipped from V and 7 bases from J, the junction kept 3 bases outside the gene matches. In germline, CDR1 is LGHNA, CDR2 YSLEER. The DNA for the CDR3 is TGCGCCAGCAGCCAAACAGGGGGCGGGAATTCACCCCTCCACTTT. It is translated as CASSQTGGGNSPLHF.

The CDR3 DNA reads as TGTGCCAGCAGCTTATCCATAGACTCCTTACGGCGGGAGACCCAGTACTTC. Translated, it gives CASSLSIDSLRRETQYF. The rearrangement joins TRBV7-2 to TRBJ2-5; the D is unclear. The ends were cut back, 2 bases at V and 5 bases at J, with 21 bases in the middle. The germline CDR1 and CDR2 sequences are SGHTA and FQGNSA. The CDR3 has 17 residues.

V usage is TRBV4-1 and J usage is TRBJ1-2, with D possibly TRBD1 on 5 matching bases. Between the trimmed V and J ends, which lost 0 bases and 4 bases, there was a span of 9 bases. The germline V gene encodes CDR1 MGHRA and CDR2 YSYEKL. There are 14 residues in the CDR3. The CDR3 loop reads CASSQDQGTYGYTF. DNA of the CDR3: TGCGCCAGCAGCCAAGACCAGGGTACCTATGGCTACACCTTC.

V and J are TRBV28 and TRBJ2-6; TRBD1 aligns across 7 bases. CDR3 size: 17 residues. Germline V gives CDR1 MDHEN, CDR2 SYDVKM. After removal of 3 bases from V and 0 bases from J, the junction contained 5 bases not matched to a gene. The CDR3 DNA sequence: TGTGCCAGCAGTTTCGGGACAGTCCCCTCTGGGGCCAACGTCCTGACTTTC. Its translation: CASSFGTVPSGANVLTF.

This clone was seen only once. This rearrangement joins TRBV15 to TRBJ2-3; tentatively, D is TRBD1 (5 bases). Trimming took off 0 bases at V and 8 bases at J, with 15 bases between the two ends. Germline values: CDR1 LNHNV, CDR2 YYDKDF (reference sequence). CDR3 size: 15 residues. In DNA form, the CDR3 reads TGTGCCACCAGCAGAGATGGGGCAGGGAAGATTACGCAGTATTTT. It yields the protein CATSRDGAGKITQYF. The full variable domain, completed using reference TRBV15 and TRBJ2-3, is DAMVIQNPRYQVTQFGKPVTLSCSQTLNHNVMYWYQQKSSQAPKLLFHYYDKDFNNEADTPDNFQSRRPNTSFCFLDIRSPGLGDTAMYLCATSRDGAGKITQYFGPGTRLTVL.

The V and J genes are TRBV7-9 and TRBJ1-1; the match to TRBD1 covers 9 bases. Unmatched junction bases numbered 10, after V lost 8 bases and J lost 6 bases. CDR1 is SEHNR, CDR2 FQNEAQ, per germline (reference sequence). The CDR3 extends over 14 amino acids. The CDR3 DNA follows: TGTGCCAGCGCTGGGGACAGGGTGTTCTCTGAAGCTTTCTTT. Translating gives CASAGDRVFSEAFF.

The CDR3 here is CASSRTGFGVNEQFF. CDR3 nucleotides: TGCGCCAGCAGCAGAACAGGGTTTGGTGTCAATGAGCAGTTCTTC. This chain links TRBV5-1 with TRBJ2-1; possibly TRBD1 for D (6 bases). V was cut by 4 bases and J by 6 bases, with 17 bases left in between. Germline values: CDR1 SGHRS, CDR2 YFSETQ. The CDR3 is 15 amino acids.

CDR3 loop: CASRSGQGPEKLFF. DNA of the CDR3: TGTGCCAGCAGAAGTGGACAGGGGCCTGAAAAACTGTTTTTT. The chain combines TRBV7-9 with TRBJ1-4; 9 positions agree with TRBD1. Germline CDR1 reads SEHNR; CDR2 reads FQNEAQ (reference sequence). The J segment lost 7 bases and the V segment lost 6 bases, leaving 6 bases of the junction unmatched. The CDR3 is made up of 14 amino acids. Complete variable domain (other parts from reference TRBV7-9 and TRBJ1-4): DTGVSQNPRHKITKRGQNVTFRCDPISEHNRLYWYRQTLGQGPEFLTYFQNEAQLEKSRLLSDRFSAERPKGSFSTLEIQRTEQGDSAMYLCASRSGQGPEKLFFGSGTQLSVL.

The chain combines TRBV6-5 with TRBJ1-2; D not certain. The CDR3 runs to 14 residues. Germline CDR1 MNHEY, CDR2 SVGAGI. Trimming shortened V by 4 bases and J by 1 base, and 10 bases separated the two germline ends. CDR3 nucleotide sequence: TGTGCCAGCAGTTCGCCGGGCCTTAACTATGGCTACACCTTC. Its protein is CASSSPGLNYGYTF.

The chain has TRBV6-6 and TRBJ1-3; D unclear. V lost 6 bases to trimming and J lost 0 bases, with 27 bases between them. Germline loops: CDR1 MNHNY, CDR2 SVGAGI (reference sequence). The length of the CDR3 is 20 residues. For the CDR3, the DNA is TGTGCCAGCAGCCTAGGGTCCCTTTCGACGAATCTCCACTCTGGAAACACCATATATTTT. Translated: CASSLGSLSTNLHSGNTIYF.

The chain links TRBV27 to TRBJ2-7; D gene ambiguous. CDR1 and CDR2 from the germline V gene are MNHEY and SMNVEV (reference sequence). Trimming removed 7 bases from V and 5 bases from J, with 18 bases in between. The CDR3 totals 14 residues. CDR3: CASTPTQNRDEQYF. CDR3 DNA sequence: TGTGCCAGCACCCCTACGCAAAACCGGGACGAGCAGTACTTC.

The chain is built from TRBV7-9 and TRBJ1-2, with D hard to call. This CDR3 is 13 amino acids long. Germline loops: CDR1 SEHNR, CDR2 FQNEAQ (reference sequence). Trimming pared 4 bases from V and 4 bases from J, leaving 10 bases between. The CDR3 reads CASSSWRSYGYTF. Here the CDR3 DNA reads TGTGCCAGCAGCTCTTGGAGGAGCTATGGCTACACCTTC.

Here the CDR3 DNA reads TGCGCCAGCAGCTTGGGACAGAAAGACATTCAGTACTTC. Its protein product is CASSLGQKDIQYF. The rearrangement links TRBV5-1 to TRBJ2-4; a possible D gene is TRBD1 (5 bases). The V gene lost 0 bases and the J gene lost 8 bases, with 9 bases spanning the gap. The CDR3 has 13 residues. CDR1 and CDR2 from the germline V gene are SGHRS and YFSETQ. Variable domain in full (rest from reference TRBV5-1 and TRBJ2-4): KAGVTQTPRYLIKTRGQQVTLSCSPISGHRSVSWYQQTPGQGLQFLFEYFSETQRNKGNFPGRFSGRQFSNSRSEMNVSTLELGDSALYLCASSLGQKDIQYFGAGTRLSVL.

The genes are TRBV21-1 and TRBJ1-4. TRBV21-1 is described as a pseudogene. This CDR3 comprises 15 residues. The CDR3 region is CASTNRQRDIEKLFF. DNA for the CDR3: TGTGCCAGCACCAACCGCCAGAGGGATATTGAAAAACTGTTTTTT.

The J gene is TRBJ2-3, the V gene TRBV6-1; 8 bases are a match to TRBD1. V lost 5 bases to trimming and J lost 10 bases; unmatched junction nucleotides: 8. The CDR3 totals 13 residues. CDR1 and CDR2 (germline): MNHNS, SASEGT. CDR3 sequence reads: CASSRTGIMAQYF. CDR3 nucleotides: TGTGCCAGCAGTCGGACAGGGATCATGGCGCAGTATTTT.

The chain carries TRBV19 and TRBJ2-7; the match to TRBD2 covers 14 bases. Losses at the gene ends were 8 bases for V and 8 bases for J; bases not matched to a gene: 8. The CDR3 has 14 residues. Germline V gene sequence: CDR1 LNHDA, CDR2 SQIVND (reference sequence). The CDR3 sequence is CASSEGLAGGKQYF. The CDR3 nucleotides read TGTGCCAGTTCGGAAGGACTAGCGGGAGGAAAGCAGTACTTC.

The CDR3 is CASSLAWPLGVSTGELFF. For the CDR3, the DNA is TGTGCCAGCAGCTTAGCGTGGCCCTTGGGAGTGAGTACCGGGGAGCTGTTTTTT. The J gene is TRBJ2-2, the V gene TRBV11-1; D possibly corresponds to TRBD2 (5 bases). This CDR3 region has 18 residues. Germline loops: CDR1 SGHAT, CDR2 FQDESV (reference sequence). Trimming removed 0 bases at V and 5 bases at J, with 19 bases between. The variable domain in full, completed from reference TRBV11-1 and TRBJ2-2, reads EAEVAQSPRYKITEKSQAVAFWCDPISGHATLYWYRQILGQGPELLVQFQDESVVDDSQLPKDRFSAERLKGVDSTLKIQPAELGDSAMYLCASSLAWPLGVSTGELFFGEGSRLTVL.

The V and J genes are TRBV25-1 and TRBJ1-2; D not resolved. V was pared by 4 bases and J by 3 bases, with 9 bases between. The CDR3 is 13 residues long. CDR1 is MGHDK, CDR2 SYGVNS, per germline. The CDR3 region is CASSGGRDYGYTF. CDR3 DNA sequence: TGTGCCAGCAGTGGAGGGCGGGACTATGGCTACACCTTC.

The chain is built from TRBV12-3 or TRBV12-4 and TRBJ1-1; the D is unclear. The CDR3 has 10 residues. V shed 7 bases and J shed 11 bases, with 11 bases lying between them. CDR3 protein: CASTSRWAFF. The CDR3 nucleotides are TGTGCCAGCACCTCACGATGGGCTTTCTTT.

The chain joins TRBV5-1 to TRBJ2-2; 8 bases map to TRBD1. The CDR3 consists of 16 residues. Germline V lookup: CDR1 SGHRS, CDR2 YFSETQ. With 1 base clipped from V and 5 bases from J, the junction kept 7 bases outside the gene matches. CDR3 residues: CASSLTGGKETGELFF. The CDR3 DNA reads TGCGCCAGCAGCTTGACAGGGGGAAAGGAGACCGGGGAGCTGTTTTTT.

This clone was seen a handful of times. The chain has TRBV28 and TRBJ1-3; 8 bases align to TRBD1. After removal of 7 bases from V and 3 bases from J, the junction contained 11 bases not matched to a gene. Looked up from germline, CDR1 is MDHEN and CDR2 is SYDVKM. This CDR3 region has 16 residues. CDR3 residues: CASISSGGASGNTIYF. DNA for the CDR3: TGTGCCAGCATCTCTTCAGGGGGCGCGAGTGGAAACACCATATATTTT.